Each of the 17 T cell receptor beta chains below was sequenced from the same sample in a study of multiple sclerosis patients with progressive multifocal leukoencephalopathy. Clones were sequenced by immunoSEQ multiplex PCR, and TCRdb holds only the in-frame ones, with some missing. The repertoire holds about 32,000 clones, with 87% as singletons. Time point here: time of PML onset. The material was PBMCs, obtained from a patient treated with natalizumab. The receptors here all came from a woman between 40 and 55 years old with progressive multifocal leukoencephalopathy.

The chain links TRBV4-3 to TRBJ2-6; D is unresolved. CDR3 length: 18 amino acids. Per germline, CDR1 LGHNA and CDR2 YSLEER. V lost 1 base and J 0 bases, leaving 13 bases between the germline ends. DNA for the CDR3: TGCGCCAGCAGCCAAGGATACGGCTTGAGCTCTGGGGCCAACGTCCTGACTTTC. Protein product: CASSQGYGLSSGANVLTF.

The gene calls are TRBV29-1 and TRBJ2-1, with D uncertain. This CDR3 is 14 amino acids long. CDR1 and CDR2 (germline): SQVTM, ANQGSEA. In nucleotides, the CDR3 is TGCACAATTACTCGGGCTAGCTCCTACAATGAGCAGTTCTTC. Its translation: CTITRASSYNEQFF.

The gene calls are TRBV27 and TRBJ1-1; maybe TRBD1 (5 bases). This CDR3 contains 14 residues. The germline V gene has CDR1 MNHEY and CDR2 SMNVEV (reference sequence). V dropped 2 bases and J dropped 6 bases, with 13 bases sitting between them. The CDR3 DNA reads TGTGCCAGCAGTTTAACGGGGGTTGGGGCTGAAGCTTTCTTT. This gives the protein CASSLTGVGAEAFF.

J is TRBJ1-1 and V is TRBV6-1; 7 bases map to TRBD1. Germline values: CDR1 MNHNS, CDR2 SASEGT. Losses at the gene ends were 2 bases for V and 4 bases for J; bases not matched to a gene: 4. The CDR3 loop spans 14 amino acids. The DNA for the CDR3 is TGTGCCAGCAGTGAAAGGGCAGGGGGCACTGAAGCTTTCTTT. Amino acids: CASSERAGGTEAFF.

The chain couples TRBV9 to TRBJ1-2; D might be TRBD1 (6 bases). V gave up 0 bases and J gave up 4 bases, with 13 bases separating them. Germline V gene sequence: CDR1 SGDLS, CDR2 YYNGEE. There are 15 residues in the CDR3. CDR3 protein: CASSVARGSTYGYTF. CDR3 in DNA: TGTGCCAGCAGCGTAGCTAGGGGGTCTACCTATGGCTACACCTTC.

This rearrangement joins TRBV7-9 to TRBJ1-3; no definite D call. The V gene's germline CDR1 is SEHNR and CDR2 FQNEAQ (reference sequence). The V gene lost 4 bases and the J gene lost 0 bases, with 10 bases spanning the gap. This CDR3 comprises 15 residues. CDR3 in DNA: TGTGCCAGCAGCTCAAAGTCGAACTCTGGAAACACCATATATTTT. It yields the protein CASSSKSNSGNTIYF.

The J gene is TRBJ2-3, the V gene TRBV30, with D possibly TRBD2 on 5 matching bases. The germline gives CDR1 GTSNPN, CDR2 SVGIG (reference sequence). The CDR3 is 12 amino acids. V was trimmed by 0 bases and J by 6 bases, leaving 7 bases between them. The CDR3 DNA reads TGTGCCTGGAGTGTATCGGGGGATACGCAGTATTTT. Encoded protein: CAWSVSGDTQYF.

The V and J genes are TRBV7-2 and TRBJ1-1; D may be TRBD1 (5 bases). The ends were cut back, 4 bases at V and 4 bases at J, with 25 bases in the middle. This CDR3 comprises 18 residues. The V gene's germline CDR1 is SGHTA and CDR2 FQGNSA. The CDR3 reads CASSYSGRGLGGGTEAFF. CDR3 bases: TGTGCCAGCAGCTACAGTGGTCGGGGCCTGGGAGGAGGCACTGAAGCTTTCTTT.

The chain employs TRBV5-1 and TRBJ1-1; D is uncertain. V was trimmed by 3 bases and J by 5 bases, leaving 11 bases between them. The germline gives CDR1 SGHRS, CDR2 YFSETQ. The CDR3 runs to 13 residues. CDR3 amino acids: CASSSELRTEAFF. In DNA form, the CDR3 reads TGCGCCAGCAGCTCAGAGTTGAGGACTGAAGCTTTCTTT.

This clone showed up just once. The chain carries TRBV4-2 and TRBJ1-1; D possibly corresponds to TRBD1 (5 bases). V lost 4 bases and J 1 base, leaving 7 bases between the germline ends. Germline V gene data show CDR1 as LGHNA and CDR2 as YNFKEQ. This CDR3 is 13 amino acids long. CDR3 coding DNA: TGTGCCAGCAGCCTCGGACAGAACACTGAAGCTTTCTTT. Its protein is CASSLGQNTEAFF.

This chain connects TRBV19 to TRBJ1-2; D gene uncertain. The CDR3 has 13 amino acids. Germline CDR1 LNHDA, CDR2 SQIVND (reference sequence). V shed 0 bases and J shed 2 bases, with 4 bases lying between them. CDR3 loop: CASSIELNYGYTF. In nucleotides, the CDR3 is TGTGCCAGTAGTATAGAGCTGAACTATGGCTACACCTTC.

The count of this clone is one. The CDR3: CASLRTQGTEAFF. CDR3 bases: TGTGCCAGTCTTCGGACGCAGGGCACTGAAGCTTTCTTT. The rearrangement joins TRBV10-3 to TRBJ1-1; D is possibly TRBD1 (5 bases). The V end lost 10 bases, the J end lost 4 bases, and 16 bases lay between the germline ends. The CDR3 spans 13 residues. Germline V CDR1 and CDR2: ENHRY, SYGVKD.

The V gene is TRBV10-3, the J gene TRBJ1-5; D ambiguous. CDR1 is ENHRY, CDR2 SYGVKD, per germline. The CDR3 spans 14 residues. The V end lost 3 bases, the J end lost 1 base, and 7 bases lay between the germline ends. CDR3 residues: CAISDVGSNQPQHF. The CDR3 nucleotides are TGTGCCATCAGTGATGTAGGGAGCAATCAGCCCCAGCATTTT.

The chain combines TRBV15 with TRBJ1-5, with D unresolved. Per the germline V gene, CDR1 is LNHNV and CDR2 is YYDKDF (reference sequence). The V and J ends lost 0 bases and 7 bases respectively, with 7 bases between them. The CDR3 loop spans 13 amino acids. The CDR3 sequence: CATSRDDGQPQHF. The CDR3 DNA sequence: TGTGCCACCAGCAGAGATGACGGCCAGCCCCAGCATTTT.

The genes are TRBV15 and TRBJ1-4; tentative D call: TRBD1 (5 bases). This CDR3 contains 14 residues. Trimming shortened V by 0 bases and J by 7 bases, and 9 bases separated the two germline ends. Germline CDR1 LNHNV, CDR2 YYDKDF (reference sequence). CDR3 sequence: CATSRDRGAEKLFF. The CDR3 DNA reads as TGTGCCACCAGCAGAGATAGAGGGGCTGAAAAACTGTTTTTT. The variable domain in full, completed from reference TRBV15 and TRBJ1-4, reads DAMVIQNPRYQVTQFGKPVTLSCSQTLNHNVMYWYQQKSSQAPKLLFHYYDKDFNNEADTPDNFQSRRPNTSFCFLDIRSPGLGDTAMYLCATSRDRGAEKLFFGSGTQLSVL.

The V call is TRBV7-9, the J call TRBJ2-5, with D possibly being TRBD1 (7 bases). The CDR3 runs to 14 residues. Trimming cost V 5 bases and J 2 bases, with 12 bases left between them. Per the germline V gene, CDR1 is SEHNR and CDR2 is FQNEAQ (reference sequence). CDR3 sequence: CASSGGTEQETQYF. For the CDR3, the DNA is TGTGCCAGCAGCGGGGGGACAGAGCAAGAGACCCAGTACTTC.

This sequence joins TRBV19 and TRBJ2-2; TRBD1 aligns across 7 bases. The germline V gene has CDR1 LNHDA and CDR2 SQIVND (reference sequence). The CDR3 spans 14 residues. The trim removed 7 bases at V and 5 bases at J, leaving 7 bases unmatched. The DNA of the CDR3 is TGTGCCAGTATGGGCCAGGGGGTTACCGGGGAGCTGTTTTTT. Its protein is CASMGQGVTGELFF.